This T cell receptor beta chain was sequenced in a study of neoadjuvant anti-PD-1 for oral cavity cancer. About the study: Before surgery, most patients got three to four biweekly 3 mg/kg nivolumab doses. Non-progressing patients received a fourth nivolumab dose near day 43, then surgery on days 50-56.

Remarks on this clone: The antigen remains undetermined.

Most PBMC samples had 480 ng input DNA in six replicates. TCRdb's table, derived via immunoSEQ multiplex PCR, lists solely in-frame clones and lacks some. The sample lists 12,000 to 15,000 clones; approximately 70% were seen once. Study results and limitations: Post-nivolumab, blood T cell clonality was significantly elevated in non-responders.

The origin of this receptor is a person aged 35 to 85 with oral cavity squamous cell carcinoma. The sample was PBMCs, taken before nivolumab (anti-PD-1) treatment.

CDR3 DNA: TGTGCCAGCAGGGGGGGGAAAGCATGGACCGGGGAGCTGTTTTTT. This translates into CASRGGKAWTGELFF. The gene calls are TRBV6-1 and TRBJ2-2; 7 bases match TRBD2. This CDR3 contains 15 residues. From germline, CDR1 is MNHNS and CDR2 SASEGT. Losses at the gene ends were 6 bases for V and 5 bases for J; bases not matched to a gene: 9.